The source of this T cell receptor (beta chain) is a study of shared clonotypes between healthy human individuals (dated by TCRdb to the early 2020s). Looking at the study overall: The cohort comprised a couple of women and a few men aged 18 to 49 years. Different laboratories and diverse techniques were used to prepare libraries and sequence TCR repertoires, to increase sequencing depth and limit assay-specific biases. For each donor, CD4 naive and CD4 memory were each given three plates, CD8 naive was given two plates, and CD8 memory was given one plate. Between about 0.94 and 8.9 billion PBMCs per donor were obtained by leukapheresis. To estimate repertoire size and how much clonotype sharing occurs between individuals, the study deeply sequenced the blood TCR repertoires of five or six healthy adults.

Using the deep immunoSEQ assay, TCR CDR3 regions were amplified from genomic DNA by multiplex PCR. For each cell subset, the extracted genomic DNA was distributed evenly across all wells of several immunoSEQ 96-well plates, and each plate served as one replicate. Each replicate PCR for sorted subsets received around 200 ng genomic DNA, equal to tens of thousands of T cell genomes. The purified libraries were quantified using a Qubit 3.0 fluorometer, sized with a Bioanalyzer 2100, and then quantified again using the KAPA Library Quantification kit. A separate single-read 150-cycle Illumina NextSeq 550 flow cell was used to sequence each immunoSEQ 96-well plate. On the study's bioinformatics: The immunoSEQ output contained only junctional sequences without quality scores, so filtering could not match that applied to full-length reads. Sequences were annotated with PyIR, a Python wrapper for IgBLAST v1.9, using IMGT germline references to assign V/J genes and CDR3. Reads were removed for weak V/J assignments (E-value above 1e-6), missing CDR3, stop codons, out-of-frame junctions, or ambiguous translated residues. V3J clonotypes were defined as sequences sharing an identical inferred V gene, J gene, and CDR3 amino acid sequence. To compute the percentage overlap between repertoires, the number of shared unique clonotypes was divided by the size of the smaller repertoire. Richness of each repertoire was evaluated using RTK rarefaction, the Chao1 estimator, and Recon v2.1 estimates of unobserved clonotypes. For all TCRbeta clonotypes obtained by the gDNA method from a handful of donors, generation probabilities were computed with OLGA. Entries here come from immuneACCESS through TCRdb and include only in-frame sequences with V and J called. Some clones fail to appear in such tables; in the studies checked, an unresolved V gene covers under half of the shortfall, and the cause of the remainder is unknown. V and J calls and clone size are as listed in that table; D and trimming were resolved from the DNA. Present in this sample are about 2 million clones, about 95% of which were seen just once. The leading ten clones occupy about 1.1% of the sample.

A distance of 18 bases separates the germline ends of V and J, which lose 2 bases and 5 bases respectively. The germline V gene (reference sequence) provides CDR1 GTSNPN and CDR2 SVGIG. CDR3 length: 15 amino acids, cysteine to phenylalanine. The CDR3 DNA has 45 bases and is translated from base 1. A single count supports this clone. It has no known antigen specificity. The record has no base qualities; no much larger clone is one base away. General findings and caveats noted by the study authors: Across a handful of donors, approximately 4.9% of naive CD4, approximately 3.6% of naive CD8, about 2% of memory CD4, and roughly 0.4% of memory CD8 clonotypes were shared. Because the study included a small number of donors, the genetic and exposure-history diversity represented was limited. Based on pairwise subsampling, the degree of clonotype sharing among donors was expected to be affected by sequencing depth. Only blood was sampled, and tissue TCR repertoires likely differ from those in blood. Higher generation probabilities were observed for clonotypes shared by all four sorted-subset donors than for non-shared clonotypes. Incomplete sequencing was indicated by rarefaction of sorted-subset datasets, despite the large sequencing depth. Naive subsets generally had larger estimated clonotype richness than memory subsets.

CD8 naive samples were obtained by positive selection for CCR7 among CD45RO-negative cells, yielding a CD45RA+CCR7+ population from which TemRA cells were excluded. The donors were healthy, HIV-negative adults who had no recently reported acute infections or vaccinations. Only Caucasian adults living in Nashville, Tennessee, USA were represented among the donors. Blood was collected by leukapheresis, and PBMCs were isolated by Ficoll-Histopaque density gradient centrifugation and then cryopreserved in liquid nitrogen vapor phase. Purity and quantity of every magnetically sorted T cell population were checked by analytical flow cytometry. Genomic DNA was isolated from every sorted fraction and measured by UV absorbance on a Nanodrop 2000c.

Sample: naive CD8+ T cells sorted from blood. The sample's cell subset or site label, in plain terms: CD45RA+CCR7+. The sequence came from a man in his late teens or twenties in good health. The rearrangement combines TRBV30 with TRBJ2-5; the D gene is possibly TRBD2, with 7 bases matching. At the DNA level, the sequence is TGTGCCTGGAGTTTGACTGGGGGGGCGGGTGAGACCCAGTACTTC. This is translated as CAWSLTGGAGETQYF. Where the CDR3 stops, the reference TRBV30 and TRBJ2-5 genes take over; the full variable domain is SQTIHQWPATLVQPVGSPLSLECTVEGTSNPNLYWYRQAAGRGLQLLFYSVGIGQISSEVPQNLSASRPQDRQFILSSKKLLLSDSGFYLCAWSLTGGAGETQYFGPGTRLLVL.